This is a list of T cell receptor beta chains from one sample in a study of T cell responses to AZD1222 COVID-19 vaccine. Only in-frame clones appear in the TCRdb table, and some are missing; sequencing was by immunoSEQ multiplex PCR. The sample yields 100,000 to 150,000 clones, over 80% seen once. This specimen was peripheral blood, taken on day 0 of AZD1222 vaccination. The receptors were sampled from an adult in good health. Both conserved end residues are part of each CDR3. A D gene is named only where the DNA matches it firmly. A row's size may be missing; if present it is once, few, many or a size class.

clone size	D gene	V gene	J gene	CDR3 DNA	CDR3 protein
.	.	TRBV2	TRBJ2-2	TGTGCCAGCAGGGGTCCAGCGCAAGGCACCGGGGAGCTGTTTTTT	CASRGPAQGTGELFF
.	.	TRBV7-3	TRBJ2-3	TGTGCCAGCAGCCCTAGGGGCCTCACAGATACGCAGTATTTT	CASSPRGLTDTQYF
.	.	TRBV10-2	TRBJ2-1	TGCGCCAGCAGTGAGTCGTCGGGGGAATCGTTCTTC	CASSESSGESFF
.	.	TRBV2	TRBJ2-2	TGTGCCACCCAGGGCCCCGGGGAGCTGTTTTTT	CATQGPGELFF
.	.	TRBV7-9	TRBJ2-3	TGTGCCAGCAGCTCACCGGGGGTAGCTAAAGATACGCAGTATTTT	CASSSPGVAKDTQYF
.	.	TRBV29-1	TRBJ1-2	TGCAGCGTGGAAACGGGACGGTTCTATGGCTACACCTTC	CSVETGRFYGYTF
.	.	TRBV2	TRBJ1-1	TGTGCCAGCAGTGAATGGACCACTGAAGCTTTCTTT	CASSEWTTEAFF
.	TRBD1	TRBV29-1	TRBJ1-2	TGCAGCGTTGAAACAGGGGGCGAGAATGGCTACACCTTC	CSVETGGENGYTF
.	.	TRBV5-1	TRBJ1-2	TGCGCCAGCAGCTTGGAACCAGGGAACTATGGCTACACCTTC	CASSLEPGNYGYTF
.	.	TRBV18	TRBJ2-6	TGTGCCAGCTCGGCCGGGACTTACTTCTCTGGGGCCAACGTCCTGACTTTC	CASSAGTYFSGANVLTF
.	.	TRBV13	TRBJ2-3	TGTGCCAGCAGCTTAGTGGCCGCAGATACGCAGTATTTT	CASSLVAADTQYF
once	.	TRBV7-2	TRBJ2-1	TGTGCCAGCAGCTTAGGCCTCACCAATGAGCAGTTCTTC	CASSLGLTNEQFF
.	.	TRBV7-6	TRBJ1-3	TGTGCCAGCAGCTTCGGGACGCCACCTGGAAACACCATATATTTT	CASSFGTPPGNTIYF
.	.	TRBV14	TRBJ1-6	TGTGCCAGCAGCCAAATTTCCAACAATAATTCACCCCTCCACTTT	CASSQISNNNSPLHF
.	.	TRBV20-1	TRBJ1-5	TGCAGTGCTAGTCCGACTAGCAATCAGCCCCAGCATTTT	CSASPTSNQPQHF
.	.	TRBV5-1	TRBJ2-1	TGCGCCAGCAGCTTGCAAAGCGCCGACAATGAGCAGTTCTTC	CASSLQSADNEQFF
few	TRBD2	TRBV5-4	TRBJ2-5	TGTGCCAGCAGCGACACTATCCTCAGACTAGCGGGATTGGGTGCGACCCAGTACTTC	CASSDTILRLAGLGATQYF